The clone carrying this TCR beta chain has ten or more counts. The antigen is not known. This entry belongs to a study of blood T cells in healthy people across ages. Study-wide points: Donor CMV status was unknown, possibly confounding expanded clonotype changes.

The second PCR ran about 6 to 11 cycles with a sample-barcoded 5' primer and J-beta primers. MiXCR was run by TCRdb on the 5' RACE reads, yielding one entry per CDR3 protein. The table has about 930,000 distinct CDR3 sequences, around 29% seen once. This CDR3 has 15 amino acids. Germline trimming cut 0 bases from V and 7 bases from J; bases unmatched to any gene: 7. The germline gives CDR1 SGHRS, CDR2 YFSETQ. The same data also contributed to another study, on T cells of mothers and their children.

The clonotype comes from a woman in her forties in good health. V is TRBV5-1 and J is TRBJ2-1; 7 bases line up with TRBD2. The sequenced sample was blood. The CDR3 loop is CASSLGAGVLNEQFF. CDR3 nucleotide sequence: TGCGCCAGCAGCTTGGGCGCGGGGGTATTGAATGAGCAGTTCTTC. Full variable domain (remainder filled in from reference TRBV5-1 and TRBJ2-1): KAGVTQTPRYLIKTRGQQVTLSCSPISGHRSVSWYQQTPGQGLQFLFEYFSETQRNKGNFPGRFSGRQFSNSRSEMNVSTLELGDSALYLCASSLGAGVLNEQFFGPGTRLTVL.